These 24 T cell receptor beta chains share one sample of origin, sequenced in a study of CD8+CD57+ T cells in acquired aplastic anemia. Genomic DNA provided the template from which TCR beta VDJ and CDR3 profiles were obtained. TCRdb reanalysed the reads using MiXCR and keeps one entry per CDR3 protein. The sample yields a few hundred thousand distinct CDR3 sequences, roughly 64% seen once. Sequencing was done on a sample of sorted CD4+, CD8+, or CD8+CD57+ T cells (not recorded which) from PBMCs. The source is a human donor in good health, serving as a control.

This sequence joins TRBV6-5 and TRBJ2-1; 13 nucleotides line up with TRBD2. The CDR3 covers 19 residues. Germline values: CDR1 MNHEY, CDR2 SVGAGI. J gave up 2 bases and V 6 bases, and 13 bases lay outside the gene matches. In nucleotides, the CDR3 is TGTGCCAGCAGCCAAATAACGGGACTAGCGGGACTCCCCTACAATGAGCAGTTCTTC. Translated: CASSQITGLAGLPYNEQFF.

About this clonotype itself: Here the CDR3 omits its conserved ending phenylalanine or tryptophan, so a read error is the likely source. No DNA is shown, since the ends of the CDR3 on it are uncertain; the CDR3 is the one TCRdb lists. The chain uses TRBV9 and TRBJ2-1; the DNA was not compared with TRBD2, the D call given in the table. The CDR3 is 14 amino acids long, termini counted. Germline assignment: CDR1 SGDLS and CDR2 YYNGEE. CDR3 protein: CASSEAHPAALEFS.

This clonotype was counted only a few times. The chain uses TRBV10-3 and TRBJ1-1; 8 positions match TRBD1. Germline values: CDR1 ENHRY, CDR2 SYGVKD. V dropped 7 bases and J dropped 0; count of bases not matched to a gene: 7. The CDR3 spans 15 residues. The CDR3 nucleotides read TGTGCCATCAAAGGGCAGGGGGCACTGAACACTGAAGCTTTCTTT. Encoded protein: CAIKGQGALNTEAFF.

The gene calls are TRBV9 and TRBJ1-5; 8 bases are a match to TRBD1. With V trimmed by 3 bases and J by 5 bases, 4 bases remained unmatched. CDR3 length: 14 amino acids. Germline V gene data show CDR1 as SGDLS and CDR2 as YYNGEE. CDR3 in DNA: TGTGCCAGCAGCGGGGGGACAGGAGATCAGCCCCAGCATTTT. Translated: CASSGGTGDQPQHF. Full variable domain (missing parts from reference TRBV9 and TRBJ1-5): DSGVTQTPKHLITATGQRVTLRCSPRSGDLSVYWYQQSLDQGLQFLIQYYNGEERAKGNILERFSAQQFPDLHSELNLSSLELGDSALYFCASSGGTGDQPQHFGDGTRLSIL.

This clonotype came up a few times. One end of the junction does not line up with germline, which may come from a read error. The genes are TRBV24-1 and TRBJ1-2; 9 bases align to TRBD1. Germline V lookup: CDR1 KGHDR, CDR2 SFDVKD. CDR3 length: 16 residues. The CDR3 bases are TGTGCCACTAGTGATACACCGGGACAGGGCACTTATGGCTACACCTTC. Protein: CATSDTPGQGTYGYTF.

On this clonotype: The junction departs from the called germline gene at one end, perhaps through a read error. This chain connects TRBV7-3 to TRBJ2-3; TRBD1 is a possible D gene (5 bases). Germline V gene sequence: CDR1 SGHTA, CDR2 FQGTGA. This CDR3 is 15 amino acids long. CDR3 in DNA: TGCGCCAGCAGCTTACTGGGCAGGGCAACACCCACGCACTATTTT. Its protein is CASSLLGRATPTHYF.

At least ten counts were recorded for this clonotype. J is TRBJ1-1 and V is TRBV10-3; D is perhaps TRBD1 (6 bases). Trimming stripped 8 bases from V and 4 bases from J, with 17 bases between. CDR1 and CDR2 from the germline V gene are ENHRY and SYGVKD. The CDR3 is made up of 14 amino acids. CDR3 bases: TGTGCCATCCAGGGACGAAAAGGGGGCACTGAAGCTTTCTTT. This codes for CAIQGRKGGTEAFF.

V usage is TRBV19 and J usage is TRBJ1-6, with a tentative D call TRBD1 (6 bases). Trimming left V 9 bases short and J 14 bases short, with 29 bases between. From germline, CDR1 is LNHDA and CDR2 SQIVND (reference sequence). This CDR3 comprises 16 residues. The CDR3 bases are TGTGCCAGCAGCCAACACCTCTTTCCGGGACATAACGCCCTCCACTTT. It yields the protein CASSQHLFPGHNALHF.

The J gene is TRBJ2-7, the V gene TRBV6-1; 7 bases match TRBD1. Per germline, CDR1 MNHNS and CDR2 SASEGT. This CDR3 has 14 amino acids. V trimming: 8 bases; J trimming: 7 bases; junction bases outside the gene matches: 14. CDR3 sequence (DNA): TGTGCCAGCGGAACAGGGGACAGACTTCGGGAGCAGTACGTC. This encodes CASGTGDRLREQYV.

The V gene is TRBV7-7, the J gene TRBJ2-7; TRBD1 aligns across 7 bases. From germline, CDR1 is SSHAT and CDR2 FNYEAQ (reference sequence). The CDR3 is 17 amino acids. The V and J ends lost 4 bases and 7 bases, in that order; junction bases with no gene match: 19. The CDR3 region has the DNA TGTGCCAGCAGCTCGGCCCATAGGGGGCCCCACCACTATGAGCAGTACTTC. Translating it yields CASSSAHRGPHHYEQYF.

This clonotype was counted a few times. This may stem from a read error, because a much larger clone lies one nucleotide away. The rearrangement joins TRBV5-1 to TRBJ1-1; D is possibly TRBD1 (5 bases). V was clipped by 1 base and J by 6 bases, with 10 bases between them. The CDR3 has 13 residues. CDR1 SGHRS and CDR2 YFSETQ come from the germline V gene. The CDR3 spells CASSLIGDAEAFF. CDR3 DNA: TGCGCCAGCAGCTTGATAGGGGACGCTGAAGCTTTCTTT.

Concerning this clonotype itself: At one end the junction does not follow the germline gene, possibly because of a read error. The V gene is TRBV7-6, the J gene TRBJ1-3; D possibly corresponds to TRBD1 (5 bases). Germline lookup yields CDR1 SGHVS and CDR2 FNYEAQ. CDR3 length: 13 residues. The CDR3 is CASSLATEDTQYF. The CDR3 DNA is TGTGCCAGCAGCTTAGCTACGGAGGACACCCAATACTTC.

This clonotype was detected only once. This rearrangement joins TRBV5-1 to TRBJ2-3, with no clear D. Between the trimmed V and J ends, which lost 0 bases and 8 bases, there was a span of 13 bases. Germline-derived CDR1 and CDR2 are SGHRS and YFSETQ. The CDR3 contains 14 residues. The CDR3 spells CASSLATRNATQYF. The CDR3 nucleotides read TGCGCCAGCAGCTTGGCTACAAGGAACGCTACGCAGTATTTT.

This chain uses TRBV12-3 or TRBV12-4 with TRBJ1-2, with D tentatively TRBD1 (6 bases). V was shortened by 7 bases and J by 7 bases, with 19 bases between the two germline ends. The CDR3 sequence is 14 residues long. Here the CDR3 reads CASNPSDRFGGYTF. CDR3 sequence (DNA): TGTGCCAGCAACCCATCCGACAGGTTCGGTGGCTACACCTTC.

This clonotype was observed a single time. The chain has TRBV20-1 and TRBJ1-6, with D possibly TRBD1 on 6 matching bases. CDR1 DFQATT and CDR2 SNEGSKA come from the germline V gene (reference sequence). The CDR3 is 14 residues long. The CDR3 DNA follows: TGCAGCGCTGGAGAGGGACAAGAGAATTCACCCCTCCACTTT. Amino acid sequence: CSAGEGQENSPLHF.

Details on this clonotype: A junction end diverges from the germline sequence, so it may reflect a read error. The chain uses TRBV9 and TRBJ1-4; D is possibly TRBD1 (5 bases). In germline, CDR1 is SGDLS, CDR2 YYNGEE. The CDR3 runs 13 residues. The CDR3 sequence is CATSRATVEKLFF. The CDR3 nucleotides read TGTGCCACCAGCAGGGCTACCGTAGAAAAACTGTTTTTT.

The chain carries TRBV7-2 and TRBJ2-6; D is possibly TRBD1 (5 bases). The CDR3 consists of 16 residues. Trimming pared 6 bases from V and 14 bases from J, leaving 26 bases between. CDR1 is SGHTA and CDR2 is FQGNSA in the germline V gene. CDR3 bases: TGTGCCAGCAGTGAAGGGCAGGAAGCCAGGGAAGCTTTCCTGACTTTC. Translating it yields CASSEGQEAREAFLTF.

This clonotype showed up many times. V usage is TRBV24-1 and J usage is TRBJ2-3, with a possible D match to TRBD2 (6 bases). Between the trimmed V and J ends, which lost 2 bases and 3 bases, there was a span of 11 bases. The CDR3 runs to 15 residues. CDR1 is KGHDR and CDR2 is SFDVKD in the germline V gene. The CDR3 bases are TGTGCCACCAGTGATTCAGGGCGGGGAACAGATACGCAGTATTTT. Protein: CATSDSGRGTDTQYF.

The chain employs TRBV2 and TRBJ2-1; 9 bases line up with TRBD1. The CDR3 is 14 residues long. V shed 6 bases and J 7 bases; nucleotides not matched to a gene: 7. Germline CDR1 reads SNHLY; CDR2 reads FYNNEI. The CDR3 sequence is CASSSGTGFNEQFF. The CDR3 nucleotides are TGTGCCAGCAGCTCCGGGACAGGGTTTAATGAGCAGTTCTTC.

This clonotype was seen at least ten times. This chain uses TRBV20-1 with TRBJ2-5; tentative D call: TRBD2 (5 bases). CDR3 size: 14 residues. The V and J ends lost 1 base and 1 base respectively, with 10 bases between them. The V gene's germline CDR1 is DFQATT and CDR2 SNEGSKA (reference sequence). The CDR3 nucleotides are TGCAGTGCTAGAGTTTGGGGAGCCCAAGAGACCCAGTACTTC. Its translation: CSARVWGAQETQYF.

This clonotype appeared once. The rearrangement links TRBV7-8 to TRBJ1-1, with D perhaps TRBD1 (5 bases). This CDR3 has 16 amino acids. The germline V and J ends were trimmed by 5 bases and 0 bases, with 16 bases remaining between them. In germline, CDR1 is SGHVS, CDR2 FQNEAQ. The CDR3 loop reads CASSRDTGRMNTEAFF. The CDR3 DNA reads TGTGCCAGCAGCAGAGATACGGGGCGCATGAACACTGAAGCTTTCTTT.

This chain links TRBV7-2 with TRBJ2-7; the D gene is possibly TRBD2 (6 bases). The CDR3 length is 15 residues. V dropped 3 bases and J dropped 4 bases, with 16 bases sitting between them. Germline values: CDR1 SGHTA, CDR2 FQGNSA. The CDR3 loop reads CASSFVCGARYEQYF. CDR3 coding DNA: TGTGCCAGCAGCTTCGTTTGCGGGGCCCGATACGAGCAGTACTTC.

The CDR3 nucleotides read TGTGCCAGCAGCCCAAGGGGCAGGGGACGGTATCAGCTCCTGACTTTC. Translated: CASSPRGRGRYQLLTF. The gene calls are TRBV7-2 and TRBJ2-6; a possible D gene is TRBD1 (6 bases). Germline V gene data show CDR1 as SGHTA and CDR2 as FQGNSA. Deletions cut 5 bases from V and 14 bases from J, with 25 bases between. The CDR3 totals 16 residues.

The rearrangement uses TRBV6-5 and TRBJ2-7; TRBD1 matches at 7 bases. The germline V gene encodes CDR1 MNHEY and CDR2 SVGAGI. Losses at the gene ends were 9 bases for V and 1 base for J; bases not matched to a gene: 3. This CDR3 is built from 12 residues. CDR3 coding DNA: TGTGCCAGGAACAGGGGTTCCTACGAGCAGTACTTC. This codes for CARNRGSYEQYF.